The entry below describes one T cell receptor beta chain. Followed over time, Seattle patients had been enrolled while infection was active. V was pared by 5 bases and J by 8 bases, with 18 bases between. CDR1 and CDR2 from the germline V gene are LNHDA and SQIVND (reference sequence). The CDR3 loop spans 15 amino acids. This sample stems from a study of blood T cell repertoires in COVID-19. Study summary: Specimens from acute and convalescent COVID-19 originated in the United States, Italy and Spain. T cells, B-cell-depleted T cells, or PBMCs provided the cDNA or gDNA that served as material.

Authors' processing steps: Estimated nucleated cell counts came from reference gene primer amplification. Using immunoSEQ multiplex PCR, the repertoire was profiled, and TCRdb retains in-frame clones only, with some absent. Clonal size and the V and J genes are those of that table, whereas D and trimming came from the DNA. This table holds a few hundred thousand clones, 88% found once. This chain connects TRBV19 to TRBJ1-4; D unresolved. The sequenced material came from peripheral blood. This receptor was obtained from a woman in her twenties or thirties with COVID-19, enrolled during active disease. The CDR3 sequence is CASSDRTTMNEKLFF. The CDR3 DNA is TGTGCCAGTAGTGATCGGACTACCATGAACGAAAAACTGTTTTTT.